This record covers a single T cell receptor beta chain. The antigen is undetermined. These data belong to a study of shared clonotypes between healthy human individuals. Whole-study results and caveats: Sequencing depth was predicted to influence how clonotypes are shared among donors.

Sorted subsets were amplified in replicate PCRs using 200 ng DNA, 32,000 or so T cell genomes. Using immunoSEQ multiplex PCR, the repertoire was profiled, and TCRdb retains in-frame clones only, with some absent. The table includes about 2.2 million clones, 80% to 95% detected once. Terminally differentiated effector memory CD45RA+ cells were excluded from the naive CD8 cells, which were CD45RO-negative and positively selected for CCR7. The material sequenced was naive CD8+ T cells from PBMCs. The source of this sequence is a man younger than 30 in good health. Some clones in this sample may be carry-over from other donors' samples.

In DNA, the CDR3 is TGTGCCAGCAGCGAGCCCGGGACTAGCATCGCTGAGCAGTTCTTC. This encodes CASSEPGTSIAEQFF. The J gene is TRBJ2-1, the V gene TRBV7-9; 9 bases fit TRBD2. Germline lookup yields CDR1 SEHNR and CDR2 FQNEAQ (reference sequence). The CDR3 spans 15 residues. Germline trimming cut 5 bases from V and 9 bases from J; bases unmatched to any gene: 11.